This T cell receptor (beta chain) was observed in a study of CD8 T cells in Susac syndrome (dated by TCRdb to the late 2010s). Background for the entire study: Whether CD8+ T cell activation and differentiation in Susac syndrome was antigen driven was tested using repertoire sequencing. Clonality of the CD8+ T cell repertoire was compared between more than 10 healthy donors, roughly 14 Susac syndrome patients and roughly 16 multiple sclerosis patients.

Remarks on this clonotype: This receptor's antigen is unknown. Per-nucleotide qualities are absent, and no much larger clonotype sits a single base away.

CDR1 GTSNPN and CDR2 SVGIG were looked up in the germline V gene (reference sequence). Its CDR3 holds 16 amino acids, cysteine through phenylalanine. The read is trimmed to its CDR3 DNA, 48 bases read in frame from base 1. V is pruned by 2 bases and J by 6 bases, leaving 11 bases of the junction without a gene match. RNA was extracted using the RNeasy kit, and roughly 0.5 to 1 ug of the RNA was reverse transcribed with random hexamers. The immunoSEQ multiplex PCR assay, which covers 54 Vbeta and 13 Jbeta segments, was used to amplify TCR beta CDR3 regions. To correct PCR amplification bias, a synthetic template baseline was used for both primer optimization and computational correction. The source study handled its data this way. Reads were annotated to V, D and J genes according to IMGT and were analyzed with immunoSEQ Analyzer, with only productive sequences retained. Clonality was calculated as one minus the Shannon entropy normalized by log2 of the number of productive unique sequences. For each patient and control, public and private clones were evaluated within the 100 most prevalent clones. Clones were defined as Susac-specific when absent from the healthy and MS cohorts, from roughly 1,100 published viral clones and from other ImmuneACCESS disease sequences. The public sequencing data were trimmed at Q25 with fastp and processed into clonotypes with MiXCR by TCRdb, which kept only in-frame beta chains. Rows are unified per CDR3 protein, each entry keeping the most common DNA and genes. The authors' filters were not applied to this entry. The sample table contains fewer than 350,000 distinct CDR3 sequences; only one count was recorded for approximately 91% of them. Clones ranked in the top ten supply around 0.18% of the sample.

What the authors observed across the whole study: The study acknowledged that relatively few individuals were included in the TCR sequencing and HLA analysis.

Peripheral blood CD8+ and CD4+ T cells from healthy donors, Susac syndrome patients and multiple sclerosis patients were profiled by high-throughput TCR beta sequencing. Treatment-naive patients with stable or active relapsing-remitting disease fulfilling revised McDonald criteria were used as multiple sclerosis controls. Bulk CD8+ and CD4+ T cells were purified by magnetic negative isolation, whereas CD8+ TEMRA cells were enriched by FACS. Blood was collected in EDTA tubes and processed within 24 hours, with PBMCs isolated through density gradient centrifugation. PBMCs destined for TCR sequencing were cryopreserved in liquid nitrogen and later thawed in a 37 °C water bath. Purity of sorted or isolated CD4+, CD8+ and CD8+ TEMRA cells was at least 90%.

In this chain, TRBV30 is recombined with TRBJ2-1; 9 bases in between match TRBD2. The sequencing sample was made of CD8+ T cells from PBMCs. This TCR was sampled from a human donor with multiple sclerosis. The CDR3 protein is CAWSFIAGEGGNEQFF. Here is the DNA: TGTGCCTGGAGTTTCATAGCGGGAGAAGGTGGCAATGAGCAGTTCTTC.